One and the same sample provided the 20 T cell receptor beta chains below, sequenced in a study of tumor-infiltrating lymphocytes in oesophageal squamous cell carcinoma. One entry per CDR3 protein, called by TCRdb with MiXCR from the PCR reads. Of some 21,000 distinct CDR3 sequences in the sample, around 38% were seen once. Sequencing was performed on normal esophageal tissue next to the tumor. The receptors shown here come from a male donor with esophageal squamous cell carcinoma.

This clonotype occurred many times. The junction departs from germline at one end; a sequencing error may be responsible. The chain uses TRBV7-7 and TRBJ2-1, with D possibly called TRBD1 or TRBD2 (5 bases each). The germline CDR1 and CDR2 sequences are SSHAT and FNYEAQ (reference sequence). The CDR3 runs to 17 residues. Here the CDR3 reads CASSPDTRGNSYNEQFF. The CDR3 region has the DNA TGTGCTAGCAGCCCTGACACTAGGGGAAACTCCTACAATGAGCAGTTCTTC.

The chain combines TRBV7-2 with TRBJ1-5, with TRBD1 matching 7 bases. This CDR3 is built from 15 residues. Losses at the gene ends were 2 bases for V and 6 bases for J; bases not matched to a gene: 7. The germline V gene encodes CDR1 SGHTA and CDR2 FQGNSA. CDR3 DNA sequence: TGTGCCAGCAGCTTATCGGGACAGCAAGGTCAGCCCCAGCATTTT. It encodes CASSLSGQQGQPQHF.

This clonotype was counted between two and nine times. The chain has TRBV7-2 and TRBJ2-4; 7 nucleotides agree with TRBD1. The J call may be in error: the DNA end matches TRBJ2-5 better. This CDR3 comprises 14 residues. Per the germline V gene, CDR1 is SGHTA and CDR2 is FQGNSA. The CDR3 bases are TGTGCCAGCAGCTTACCACAGGGGTACCAGACCCAGTACTTC. Amino acid sequence: CASSLPQGYQTQYF.

Only one count was recorded for this clonotype. The chain recombines TRBV2 with TRBJ2-1, with 11 bases aligning to TRBD2. V shed 8 bases, J shed 5 bases, and the junction held 5 bases outside the gene matches. Germline-derived CDR1 and CDR2 are SNHLY and FYNNEI. CDR3 length: 14 residues. The CDR3 DNA is TGTGCCAGCTCGACTAGCGGGGTAAACAATGAGCAGTTCTTC. Its translation: CASSTSGVNNEQFF.

This clonotype was detected ten times or more. V gene TRBV11-2 combines with J gene TRBJ2-1, with a weak D call TRBD1 (6 bases). V was trimmed by 1 base and J by 12 bases, leaving 16 bases between them. Per the germline V gene, CDR1 is SGHAT and CDR2 is FQNNGV. The CDR3 totals 14 residues. The CDR3 is CASSLGRYKGGQFF. The CDR3 DNA sequence: TGTGCCAGCAGCTTAGGACGCTACAAAGGGGGGCAGTTCTTC.

The CDR3 sequence: CASSLGDSLGQYF. The CDR3 nucleotides are TGTGCCAGCAGCTTAGGAGATAGTTTAGGGCAGTACTTC. The chain carries TRBV7-3 and TRBJ2-5; D is unclear. This CDR3 is 13 amino acids long. V was trimmed by 2 bases and J by 11 bases, leaving 15 bases between them. CDR1 and CDR2 (germline): SGHTA, FQGTGA.

This rearrangement joins TRBV7-6 to TRBJ2-5; D gene ambiguous. Judging by the DNA end, TRBJ2-7 fits better; the J call may be wrong. The V gene's germline CDR1 is SGHVS and CDR2 FNYEAQ. CDR3 length equals 13 residues. The CDR3 DNA is TGTGCCAGCAGCTTAGCGGCCATTTACGAGCAGTACTTC. Translating gives CASSLAAIYEQYF.

This clonotype was counted between two and nine times. Likely a read error: the CDR3 ends without its conserved phenylalanine or tryptophan. No DNA is shown, since the ends of the CDR3 on it are uncertain; the CDR3 is the one TCRdb lists. The chain couples TRBV7-2 to TRBJ2-7. The germline V gene encodes CDR1 SGHTA and CDR2 FQGNSA. Both ends counted, the CDR3 spans 8 residues. The CDR3 sequence is CASSLGGS.

CDR3 region: CAIRGSQETQYF. CDR3 sequence (DNA): TGTGCCATCAGGGGCAGCCAAGAGACCCAGTACTTC. V is TRBV10-3 and J is TRBJ2-1; no clear D. Near its end, the DNA agrees better with TRBJ2-5, so the J call may be wrong. CDR1 is ENHRY, CDR2 SYGVKD, per germline. CDR3 size: 12 residues.

This clonotype was observed a handful of times. A much larger clone is a single base away; this may be a read error. The rearrangement uses TRBV12-2 and TRBJ2-1. TRBV12-2 constitutes a pseudogene. The CDR3 has 16 residues. CDR3 amino acids: CASRLAFERSSYEQFF. CDR3 DNA sequence: TGTGCAAGTCGCTTAGCGTTTGAGAGGAGCTCCTACGAGCAGTTCTTC.

This clonotype has at least ten counts. The chain employs TRBV11-2 and TRBJ2-5; D possibly uses TRBD1 or TRBD2 (5 bases each). V lost 0 bases, J lost 11 bases, and 19 bases lay in between. This CDR3 contains 15 residues. Germline CDR1 SGHAT, CDR2 FQNNGV. The CDR3: CASSLEGTTKSEQYF. The DNA of the CDR3 is TGTGCCAGCAGCTTAGAAGGGACGACTAAAAGTGAGCAGTACTTC.

This clonotype occurred many times. The chain employs TRBV7-8 and TRBJ2-1; D gene uncertain. There are 13 residues in the CDR3. CDR1 is SGHVS and CDR2 is FQNEAQ in the germline V gene. The V gene lost 2 bases and the J gene lost 6 bases, with 8 bases spanning the gap. This CDR3 is CASSLLGLNEQFF. CDR3 nucleotides: TGTGCCAGCAGCTTACTAGGGCTCAATGAGCAGTTCTTC.

This clonotype was recorded many times. This rearrangement joins TRBV6-1 to TRBJ1-1; 7 nucleotides agree with TRBD1. The V segment lost 4 bases and the J segment 4 bases; nucleotides outside the gene matches: 3. The CDR3 has 13 residues. Germline V gives CDR1 MNHNS, CDR2 SASEGT. DNA of the CDR3: TGTGCCAGCAGTGGCCACAGGGGCACTGAAGCTTTCTTT. Its protein is CASSGHRGTEAFF.

The V call is TRBV7-2, the J call TRBJ2-3; unclear D gene. Gene TRBJ2-1 matches the end of the DNA better, so the J call may be wrong. The CDR3 covers 14 residues. Germline V gene sequence: CDR1 SGHTA, CDR2 FQGNSA. CDR3 in DNA: TGTGCCAGCAGCGAGGCCCCCCAGCGTAGCGAGCAGTTCTTC. As protein: CASSEAPQRSEQFF.

The table lists this clonotype with many counts. The chain is built from TRBV5-1 and TRBJ2-5; possibly TRBD1 for D (6 bases). V gave up 4 bases and J gave up 2 bases, with 18 bases separating them. Germline V CDR1 and CDR2: SGHRS, YFSETQ. CDR3 length: 16 amino acids. CDR3 in amino acids: CASSNSGGSIQETQYF. The CDR3 DNA sequence: TGCGCCAGCAGCAACAGTGGGGGCAGTATACAAGAGACCCAGTACTTC.

The CDR3 DNA is TGTGCCAGCAGCTTAATGGGGCCGTCCTACAATGAGCAGTTCTTC. Translating it yields CASSLMGPSYNEQFF. The V gene is TRBV7-2, the J gene TRBJ2-7; TRBD1 might be the D (5 bases). Gene TRBJ2-1 matches the end of the DNA better, so the J call may be wrong. CDR1 is SGHTA and CDR2 is FQGNSA in the germline V gene. The CDR3 extends over 15 amino acids.

Comments on this clonotype: At one end the junction does not follow the germline gene, possibly because of a read error. The chain has TRBV7-7 and TRBJ2-6, with 7 bases lining up with TRBD1. This CDR3 contains 15 residues. Germline V gene data show CDR1 as SSHAT and CDR2 as FNYEAQ (reference sequence). CDR3 loop: CASSPQGAGANVLTF. The CDR3 nucleotides are TGTGCTAGCAGCCCTCAGGGGGCTGGGGCCAACGTCCTGACTTTC.

The chain carries TRBV7-3 and TRBJ2-7, with 9 bases lining up with TRBD2. The end of the DNA is better explained by TRBJ2-1, so the J call may be wrong. This CDR3 is built from 15 residues. Germline CDR1 reads SGHTA; CDR2 reads FQGTGA. The CDR3 coding sequence is TGTGCCAGCAGCCCAGCGGGAGGAGGGATTAATGAGCAGTTCTTC. Its translation: CASSPAGGGINEQFF.

At least ten counts were recorded for this clonotype. A much larger clone differs by one base, so this may be a read error. This chain links TRBV7-3 with TRBJ2-7, with 12 bases matching TRBD2. Germline lookup yields CDR1 SGHTA and CDR2 FQGTGA. The CDR3 has 16 residues. J was trimmed by 7 bases and V by 5 bases; bases with no gene match: 12. In nucleotides, the CDR3 is TGTGCCAGCAGCCCCACTAGCGGGAGGTGGGGCAATGAGCAGTACTTC. Amino acid sequence: CASSPTSGRWGNEQYF.

This chain joins TRBV6-1 and TRBJ1-2, with D unclear. The germline V gene has CDR1 MNHNS and CDR2 SASEGT. V was shortened by 4 bases and J by 4 bases, with 10 bases between the two germline ends. CDR3 size: 13 residues. In nucleotides, the CDR3 is TGTGCCAGCAGTGGCGGGCGTGGCTATGGCTACACCTTC. Translation gives CASSGGRGYGYTF.